One sample yielded the 17 T cell receptor beta chains listed below, sequenced in a study of blood T cells in healthy people across ages. The use of a sample-barcoded 5' primer and a J-beta primer mix characterized a second PCR of 7 to 11 cycles. One entry per CDR3 protein results from TCRdb running MiXCR on the 5' RACE reads. Of under 1 million distinct CDR3 sequences in the sample, roughly 44% are singletons; the top ten hold nearly 20%. The sequenced material came from blood. Receptors originate from a man in his fifties or sixties in good health.

This sequence joins TRBV12-3 or TRBV12-4 and TRBJ2-2, with D uncertain. The length of the CDR3 is 12 residues. V lost 6 bases and J 6 bases, leaving 8 bases between the germline ends. CDR3 in DNA: TGTGCCAGCAGAGCGTGGGCCGGGGAGCTGTTTTTT. Translated, it gives CASRAWAGELFF.

V usage is TRBV25-1 and J usage is TRBJ1-2; a weak D match, TRBD1 (5 bases). Germline V gives CDR1 MGHDK, CDR2 SYGVNS. The length of the CDR3 is 17 residues. Trimming took off 3 bases at V and 4 bases at J, with 21 bases between the two ends. The CDR3 sequence: CASSDRDLLLSGYGYTF. CDR3 nucleotides: TGTGCCAGCAGTGACCGGGACCTTTTACTGTCGGGCTATGGCTACACCTTC.

The chain carries TRBV18 and TRBJ1-6, with a tentative D call TRBD1 (5 bases). This CDR3 has 15 amino acids. Trimming pared 3 bases from V and 7 bases from J, leaving 13 bases between. CDR1 is KGHSH and CDR2 is LQKENI in the germline V gene. The CDR3 DNA is TGTGCCAGCTCACCGCGGACAAGGGGAAATTCACCCCTCCACTTT. Its protein product is CASSPRTRGNSPLHF.

This clonotype was seen a handful of times. The gene calls are TRBV4-3 and TRBJ2-4; D is uncertain. This CDR3 region has 16 residues. Germline V gene lookup returns CDR1 LGHNA and CDR2 YSLEER. The V end was cut by 0 bases, the J end by 0 bases, with 9 bases between. CDR3 region: CASSQELELAKNIQYF. CDR3 nucleotide sequence: TGCGCCAGCAGCCAAGAACTTGAACTAGCCAAAAACATTCAGTACTTC.

This clonotype turned up a few times. The V and J genes are TRBV18 and TRBJ2-1; D might be TRBD1 (6 bases). The CDR3 runs 16 residues. Trimming took 0 bases from V and 2 from J, leaving 11 bases between them. Germline loops: CDR1 KGHSH, CDR2 LQKENI. The CDR3 bases are TGTGCCAGCTCACCACCGAGCAGGGGTCCCTACAATGAGCAGTTCTTC. This encodes CASSPPSRGPYNEQFF.

There are a few counts of this clonotype. This chain links TRBV9 with TRBJ2-3; D is uncertain. V dropped 2 bases and J dropped 7 bases, with 5 bases sitting between them. The CDR3 is 11 residues long. The germline gives CDR1 SGDLS, CDR2 YYNGEE. As DNA, the CDR3 is TGTGCCAGCAGCGTCGGAAATACGCAGTATTTT. This gives the protein CASSVGNTQYF.

This clonotype has a count of ten or more. The rearrangement links TRBV9 to TRBJ2-1; 11 positions agree with TRBD2. Looked up from germline, CDR1 is SGDLS and CDR2 is YYNGEE. The junction had 2 bases not matched to a gene; V was cut back by 4 bases and J by 5 bases. This CDR3 has 14 amino acids. The CDR3 loop reads CASSPGLADNEQFF. The CDR3 bases are TGTGCCAGCAGCCCGGGACTAGCGGACAATGAGCAGTTCTTC.

This chain joins TRBV11-3 and TRBJ2-3; D is unresolved. V was cut by 0 bases and J by 4 bases, with 5 bases left in between. CDR3 length: 13 amino acids. Looked up from germline, CDR1 is SGHNT and CDR2 is YENEEA. DNA for the CDR3: TGTGCCAGCAGCTTAGATGCGCCAGATACGCAGTATTTT. It is translated as CASSLDAPDTQYF.

The chain combines TRBV20-1 with TRBJ2-3; D is perhaps TRBD1 or TRBD2 (6 bases each). V lost 5 bases and J 0 bases, leaving 12 bases between the germline ends. The CDR3 covers 14 residues. Germline assignment: CDR1 DFQATT and CDR2 SNEGSKA (reference sequence). The CDR3 DNA sequence: TGCAGTGCTCATTCGGGGGCCAGCACAGATACGCAGTATTTT. Translating gives CSAHSGASTDTQYF.

J is TRBJ2-1 and V is TRBV11-2; D is ambiguous. The length of the CDR3 is 15 residues. The V end lost 5 bases, the J end lost 9 bases, and 20 bases lay between the germline ends. CDR1 and CDR2 (germline): SGHAT, FQNNGV. In DNA form, the CDR3 reads TGTGCCAGCAGCCCCGGACGCTCCAAGGTAGGTGAGCAGTTCTTC. Protein sequence: CASSPGRSKVGEQFF.

Of note for this clonotype: One junction end does not reproduce the germline sequence, and a read error may be involved. The rearrangement links TRBV12-3 or TRBV12-4 to TRBJ1-2, with unresolved D. CDR3 length: 14 amino acids. DNA for the CDR3: TGTGCCAGCAGGTTAGCGAGCGCCTTCAGTGGCTACACCTTC. Translated: CASRLASAFSGYTF.

There are a few counts of this clonotype. The J gene is TRBJ2-2, the V gene TRBV7-9, with 9 bases aligning to TRBD1. Germline-derived CDR1 and CDR2 are SEHNR and FQNEAQ (reference sequence). V lost 5 bases and J lost 5; bases outside the gene matches: 9. This CDR3 comprises 16 residues. The CDR3 is CASSNGQGFDTGELFF. DNA for the CDR3: TGTGCCAGCAGCAATGGACAGGGGTTCGATACCGGGGAGCTGTTTTTT.

Ten or more counts support this clonotype. The rearrangement joins TRBV7-2 to TRBJ2-7; the D gene could be TRBD1 or TRBD2 (6 bases each). Germline loops: CDR1 SGHTA, CDR2 FQGNSA. Trimming left V 5 bases short and J 7 bases short, with 18 bases between. The CDR3 is 14 amino acids. CDR3 sequence: CASSIPGATGEQYF. The CDR3 DNA reads as TGTGCCAGCAGCATACCGGGGGCGACGGGTGAGCAGTACTTC.

V gene TRBV4-3 combines with J gene TRBJ2-4, with D possibly being TRBD2 (7 bases). TRBJ2-5 matches the DNA end more closely, so the J call is doubtful. Germline assignment: CDR1 LGHNA and CDR2 YSLEER. The CDR3 runs to 15 residues. DNA of the CDR3: TGCGCCAGCAGCCAAGATCGGGGGGCGTATGGGACCCAGTACTTC. Translation: CASSQDRGAYGTQYF.

This clonotype was detected a few times. The chain carries TRBV21-1 and TRBJ2-5; the DNA was not used to check the table's D call, TRBD1. TRBV21-1 is marked as a pseudogene. This CDR3 contains 15 residues. The CDR3 reads CASSSRDGSGETQYF. DNA for the CDR3: TGTGCCAGCAGCTCCCGGGATGGTTCCGGGGAGACCCAGTACTTC.

This clonotype was seen only once. The genes are TRBV12-3 or TRBV12-4 and TRBJ1-4; D might be TRBD1 (5 bases). V lost 6 bases to trimming and J lost 5 bases, with 19 bases between them. The CDR3 sequence is 16 residues long. The CDR3 sequence: CASSPSPGLSNEKLFF. The CDR3 coding sequence is TGTGCCAGCAGCCCTTCCCCGGGACTTTCCAATGAAAAACTGTTTTTT.

The gene calls are TRBV6-6 and TRBJ2-3, with D possibly TRBD2 on 5 matching bases. Trimming cost V 2 bases and J 2 bases, with 14 bases left between them. The CDR3 length is 16 residues. Looked up from germline, CDR1 is MNHNY and CDR2 is SVGAGI (reference sequence). CDR3 nucleotide sequence: TGTGCCAGCAGTTACAGGGTGGTGGGAGACACAGATACGCAGTATTTT. It codes for CASSYRVVGDTDTQYF.